This TCR beta chain was identified during a study of early T cells in non-severe SARS-CoV-2 infection. Points from the study as a whole: The VDJdb matching leaned toward anti-spike CD8 responses and overlooked private and CD4 specificities.

Attachment of unique molecular identifiers to individual cDNA molecules was performed. In TCRdb, the 5' RACE reads were re-called with MiXCR into one record per CDR3 protein. The profile shows 50,000 to 65,000 distinct CDR3 sequences, roughly an eighth of them singletons. Turning to this clonotype: Its target is not known.

Sample: whole blood. This clonotype originated in an adult who was a healthcare worker with PCR-confirmed SARS-CoV-2 infection or an uninfected control (not recorded which).

The CDR3 reads CASSPGTGGPQETQYF. CDR3 nucleotide sequence: TGTGCCAGCAGCCCTGGGACAGGGGGTCCCCAAGAGACCCAGTACTTC. The chain couples TRBV11-2 to TRBJ2-5, with 11 positions matching TRBD1. This CDR3 has 16 residues. Unmatched junction bases numbered 6, after V lost 5 bases and J lost 1 base. The V gene's germline CDR1 is SGHAT and CDR2 FQNNGV.